These 14 T cell receptor beta chains originate from one sample sequenced in a study of T cell responses to AZD1222 COVID-19 vaccine. The data were produced by immunoSEQ multiplex PCR, yet TCRdb's version contains in-frame clones alone and is incomplete. The sample consists of approximately 140,000 clones, about 89% of them appearing once. The specimen was peripheral blood, collected 28 days after the second AZD1222 dose. These receptors all come from an adult who received the AZD1222 COVID-19 vaccine.

V gene TRBV10-3 combines with J gene TRBJ2-7; tentatively, D is TRBD1 or TRBD2 (5 bases each). Trimming pared 4 bases from V and 0 bases from J, leaving 13 bases between. CDR1 and CDR2 from the germline V gene are ENHRY and SYGVKD. The CDR3 length is 15 residues. The DNA for the CDR3 is TGTGCCATCAGTGTCCGGGACGCAAGCTCCTACGAGCAGTACTTC. Protein: CAISVRDASSYEQYF.

This sequence joins TRBV1 and TRBJ2-1; the D call TRBD2 from the table was never checked on the DNA. TRBV1 is flagged as a pseudogene. The CDR3 contains 16 residues. The chain's CDR3 is CTSSQDRLAAYNEQFF. For the CDR3, the DNA is TGCACCAGCAGCCAAGATAGACTAGCGGCCTACAATGAGCAGTTCTTC.

The J gene is TRBJ2-7, the V gene TRBV30; D is unclear. This CDR3 has 11 residues. The germline CDR1 and CDR2 sequences are GTSNPN and SVGIG (reference sequence). Trimming removed 1 base from V and 5 bases from J, with 6 bases in between. The chain's CDR3 is CAWSERNEQYF. The CDR3 coding sequence is TGTGCCTGGAGTGAACGGAACGAGCAGTACTTC.

The V gene is TRBV5-4, the J gene TRBJ2-5; 8 nucleotides line up with TRBD2. Unmatched junction bases numbered 12, after V lost 4 bases and J lost 4 bases. The CDR3 runs 16 residues. Germline V gene sequence: CDR1 SGHNT, CDR2 YYREEE (reference sequence). In DNA form, the CDR3 reads TGTGCCAGCAGCAGCACACACCCGGCGGGAGGAGAGACCCAGTACTTC. It translates to CASSSTHPAGGETQYF.

This chain connects TRBV9 to TRBJ1-3; weak D call: TRBD1 (5 bases). This CDR3 contains 17 residues. V was cut by 0 bases and J by 0 bases, with 13 bases left in between. Looked up from germline, CDR1 is SGDLS and CDR2 is YYNGEE. CDR3 bases: TGTGCCAGCAGCGTAGGTCTCCCCACAGGCTCTGGAAACACCATATATTTT. This translates into CASSVGLPTGSGNTIYF.

The CDR3 is CASSLASRGYTF. The DNA for the CDR3 is TGTGCCAGCAGCTTAGCGTCTCGTGGCTACACCTTC. The chain carries TRBV7-9 and TRBJ1-2; D not certain. Germline V gene sequence: CDR1 SEHNR, CDR2 FQNEAQ (reference sequence). The CDR3 has 12 residues. V was trimmed by 0 bases and J by 7 bases, leaving 6 bases between them.

The chain recombines TRBV10-3 with TRBJ1-1, with TRBD1 as a possible D gene (6 bases). CDR1 and CDR2 (germline): ENHRY, SYGVKD. The CDR3 runs to 14 residues. V lost 9 bases, J lost 4 bases, and 18 bases lay in between. CDR3 DNA sequence: TGTGCCATTTGCCCGGGGGGGGCTGCCACTGAAGCTTTCTTT. Translating gives CAICPGGAATEAFF.

The chain combines TRBV7-9 with TRBJ2-7; 8 nucleotides match TRBD2. Germline V gene lookup returns CDR1 SEHNR and CDR2 FQNEAQ (reference sequence). The CDR3 runs to 16 residues. The J segment lost 0 bases and the V segment lost 4 bases, leaving 8 bases of the junction unmatched. DNA for the CDR3: TGTGCCAGCAGCTCCCAAGGCAGCGGGAGCTCCTACGAGCAGTACTTC. This sequence encodes CASSSQGSGSSYEQYF.

The CDR3 coding sequence is TGTGCTAGTGGTTTGTTAGCGGGGGTGTACAATGAGCAGTTCTTC. It is translated as CASGLLAGVYNEQFF. V usage is TRBV12-5 and J usage is TRBJ2-1; 9 bases agree with TRBD2. V was clipped by 2 bases and J by 4 bases; unmatched bases: 3. The CDR3 spans 15 residues. Germline CDR1 LGHNT, CDR2 FRNRAP.

This clone was detected once. This chain links TRBV6-4 with TRBJ1-5; no definite D call. V gave up 8 bases and J gave up 0 bases, with 20 bases separating them. Germline CDR1 reads MRHNA; CDR2 reads SNTAGT. This CDR3 spans 17 amino acids. The CDR3 spells CASPLPGLLYSNQPQHF. The CDR3 nucleotides are TGTGCCAGCCCTCTTCCGGGTCTTCTATATAGCAATCAGCCCCAGCATTTT.

The gene calls are TRBV30 and TRBJ1-3; the D is unclear. The CDR3 runs to 10 residues. Germline CDR1 GTSNPN, CDR2 SVGIG (reference sequence). V was shortened by 3 bases and J by 7 bases, with 4 bases between the two germline ends. CDR3: CAWRHNTIYF. The CDR3 DNA is TGTGCCTGGAGGCATAACACCATATATTTT.

The genes are TRBV10-2 and TRBJ1-1; 7 bases are shared with TRBD1. V shed 8 bases, J shed 0 bases, and the junction held 6 bases outside the gene matches. Germline assignment: CDR1 WSHSY and CDR2 SAAADI. CDR3 length: 14 residues. The CDR3 reads CASPDRRMNTEAFF. The CDR3 bases are TGCGCCAGCCCGGACAGGCGCATGAACACTGAAGCTTTCTTT.

The chain joins TRBV25-1 to TRBJ2-7; 8 nucleotides line up with TRBD2. The V gene's germline CDR1 is MGHDK and CDR2 SYGVNS. The ends lost 7 bases at V and 3 bases at J; junction bases unmatched: 5. CDR3 length: 13 amino acids. As DNA, the CDR3 is TGTGCCAGCATCGGGGGGGCGAACTACGAGCAGTACTTC. It is translated as CASIGGANYEQYF.

The rearrangement joins TRBV3-1 (or the pseudogene TRBV3-2) to TRBJ2-7, with unresolved D. Germline-derived CDR1 and CDR2 are LGHDT and YNNKEL (reference sequence). The germline V and J ends were trimmed by 1 base and 5 bases, with 12 bases remaining between them. The length of the CDR3 is 14 residues. Here the CDR3 reads CASSQVPGRNEQYF. CDR3 coding DNA: TGTGCCAGCAGCCAAGTCCCGGGTCGGAACGAGCAGTACTTC.